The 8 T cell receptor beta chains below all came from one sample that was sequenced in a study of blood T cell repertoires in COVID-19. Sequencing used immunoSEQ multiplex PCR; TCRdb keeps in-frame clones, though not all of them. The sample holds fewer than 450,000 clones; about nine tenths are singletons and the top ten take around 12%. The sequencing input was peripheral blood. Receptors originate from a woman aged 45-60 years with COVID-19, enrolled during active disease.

The CDR3 coding sequence is TGCAGCGTTGAACCCGGGACAGGGGGCAATGAGCAGTTCTTC. It encodes CSVEPGTGGNEQFF. V usage is TRBV29-1 and J usage is TRBJ2-1, with 11 bases aligning to TRBD1. After removal of 2 bases from V and 6 bases from J, the junction contained 3 bases not matched to a gene. The germline V gene has CDR1 SQVTM and CDR2 ANQGSEA. This CDR3 has 14 residues.

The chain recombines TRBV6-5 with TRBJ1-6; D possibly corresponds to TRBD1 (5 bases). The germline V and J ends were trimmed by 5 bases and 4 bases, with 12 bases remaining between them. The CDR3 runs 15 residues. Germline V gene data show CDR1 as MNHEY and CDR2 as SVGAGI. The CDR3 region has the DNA TGTGCCAGCAGTCTGACAGCTACATATAATTCACCCCTCCACTTT. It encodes CASSLTATYNSPLHF.

The CDR3 DNA sequence: TGTGCCAGCAGCCCTTCTTCCTTCGGGGACTATGGCTACACCTTC. Protein: CASSPSSFGDYGYTF. This chain connects TRBV9 to TRBJ1-2; D unclear. The CDR3 is 15 amino acids. Trimming pared 4 bases from V and 3 bases from J, leaving 16 bases between. Germline lookup yields CDR1 SGDLS and CDR2 YYNGEE.

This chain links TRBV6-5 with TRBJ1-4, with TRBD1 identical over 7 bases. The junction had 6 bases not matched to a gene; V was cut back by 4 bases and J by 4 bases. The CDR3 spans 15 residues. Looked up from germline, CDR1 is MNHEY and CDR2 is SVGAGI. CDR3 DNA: TGTGCCAGCAGTTTCTCGGGACAGCTTAATGAAAAACTGTTTTTT. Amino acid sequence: CASSFSGQLNEKLFF.

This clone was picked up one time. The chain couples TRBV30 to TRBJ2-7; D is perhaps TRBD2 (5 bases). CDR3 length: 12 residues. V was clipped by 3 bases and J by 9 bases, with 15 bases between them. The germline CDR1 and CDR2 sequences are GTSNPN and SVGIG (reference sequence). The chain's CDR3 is CAWRGSGIVQYF. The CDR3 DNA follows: TGTGCCTGGAGGGGGAGTGGAATCGTGCAGTACTTC.

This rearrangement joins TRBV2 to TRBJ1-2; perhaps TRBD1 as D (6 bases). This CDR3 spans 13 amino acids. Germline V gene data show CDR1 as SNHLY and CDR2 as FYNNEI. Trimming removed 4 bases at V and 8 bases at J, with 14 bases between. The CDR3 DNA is TGTGCCAGCAGTGGACAGGATGTACACGGCTACACCTTC. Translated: CASSGQDVHGYTF.

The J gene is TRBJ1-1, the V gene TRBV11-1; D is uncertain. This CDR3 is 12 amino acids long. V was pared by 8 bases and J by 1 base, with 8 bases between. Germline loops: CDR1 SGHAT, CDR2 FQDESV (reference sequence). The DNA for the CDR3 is TGTGCCAGCGGCCCGGGGAACACTGAAGCTTTCTTT. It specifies CASGPGNTEAFF.

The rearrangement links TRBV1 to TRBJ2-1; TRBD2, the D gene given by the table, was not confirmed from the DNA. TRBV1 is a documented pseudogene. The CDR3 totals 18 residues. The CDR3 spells CTSSQSPGTSGGLNEQFF. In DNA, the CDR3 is TGCACCAGCAGCCAAAGTCCCGGGACTAGCGGGGGGCTCAATGAGCAGTTCTTC.